The 5 T cell receptor beta chains below come from one sample, sequenced in a study of pediatric ulcerative colitis. Libraries were prepared by immunoSEQ multiplex PCR; TCRdb keeps only in-frame clonotypes and omits some of them. The table lists 35,000 or so clones, more than 70% of them singletons. Rectal tissue came from one to two pinch biopsies taken at colonoscopy. The sequencing sample was made of gut tissue. These receptor sequences come from a boy younger than 18 with moderate ulcerative colitis.

This clone has more than one count but fewer than ten. This CDR3 is CASSWGVGQPQHF. The CDR3 region has the DNA TGTGCCAGCAGCTGGGGGGTGGGTCAGCCCCAGCATTTT. This chain connects TRBV7-9 to TRBJ1-5; perhaps TRBD1 as D (5 bases). The CDR3 extends over 13 amino acids. Trimming stripped 4 bases from V and 6 bases from J, with 10 bases between. In germline, CDR1 is SEHNR, CDR2 FQNEAQ (reference sequence).

This chain uses TRBV15 with TRBJ2-7; D is unclear. CDR3 length equals 14 residues. V was shortened by 4 bases and J by 3 bases, with 13 bases between the two germline ends. Germline V lookup: CDR1 LNHNV, CDR2 YYDKDF (reference sequence). In DNA form, the CDR3 reads TGTGCCACCAGCAACCCCCAACACGTCTACGAGCAGTACTTC. Translating it yields CATSNPQHVYEQYF.

V gene TRBV15 combines with J gene TRBJ2-1, with 7 bases identical to TRBD2. The V segment lost 1 base and the J segment 9 bases; nucleotides outside the gene matches: 6. Germline V CDR1 and CDR2: LNHNV, YYDKDF (reference sequence). This CDR3 has 14 amino acids. The CDR3 protein is CATSRVTSWAEQFF. For the CDR3, the DNA is TGTGCCACCAGCAGAGTGACTAGCTGGGCTGAGCAGTTCTTC.

This clone was recorded only once. This rearrangement joins TRBV18 to TRBJ1-4; no firm D call. The V end was cut by 6 bases, the J end by 5 bases, with 13 bases between. The germline V gene encodes CDR1 KGHSH and CDR2 LQKENI. CDR3 length: 14 residues. CDR3 nucleotides: TGTGCCAGCTCGCCCCCGGCGGGGAATGAAAAACTGTTTTTT. It specifies CASSPPAGNEKLFF.

Turning to this clone: At one end the junction does not follow the germline gene, possibly because of a read error. The V call is TRBV5-1, the J call TRBJ2-1, with TRBD2 identical over 8 bases. CDR3 length equals 15 residues. From germline, CDR1 is SGHRS and CDR2 YFSETQ. CDR3 sequence: CASSFSGNANNEQFF. CDR3 sequence (DNA): TGTGCCAGCAGCTTTAGCGGGAACGCAAACAATGAGCAGTTCTTC.